The 2 T cell receptor beta chains below all came from one sample that was sequenced in a study of neoadjuvant anti-PD-1 for oral cavity cancer. Produced via immunoSEQ multiplex PCR; TCRdb's table is partial and in-frame only. Of around 81,000 clones listed, around 80% are singletons. The sequencing used PBMCs, collected before nivolumab (anti-PD-1) treatment. These receptor sequences come from a person between 40 and 79 years old with oral cavity squamous cell carcinoma.

CDR3 in DNA: TGTGCCAGCAGCGTTCGAGGGTCGGCTAATGAAAAACTGTTTTTT. This gives the protein CASSVRGSANEKLFF. The chain recombines TRBV13 with TRBJ1-4; no clear D gene. Germline values: CDR1 PRHDT, CDR2 FYEKMQ (reference sequence). The V end was cut by 5 bases, the J end by 3 bases, with 13 bases between. This CDR3 has 15 residues.

The rearrangement joins TRBV30 to TRBJ2-2, with TRBD2 identical over 7 bases. CDR1 and CDR2 (germline): GTSNPN, SVGIG (reference sequence). The CDR3 loop spans 16 amino acids. J lost 5 bases, V lost 0 bases, and 9 bases had no gene match. Here the CDR3 DNA reads TGTGCCTGGAGTGTAAGGTCCCGGGGAGGGACCGGGGAGCTGTTTTTT. This gives the protein CAWSVRSRGGTGELFF.